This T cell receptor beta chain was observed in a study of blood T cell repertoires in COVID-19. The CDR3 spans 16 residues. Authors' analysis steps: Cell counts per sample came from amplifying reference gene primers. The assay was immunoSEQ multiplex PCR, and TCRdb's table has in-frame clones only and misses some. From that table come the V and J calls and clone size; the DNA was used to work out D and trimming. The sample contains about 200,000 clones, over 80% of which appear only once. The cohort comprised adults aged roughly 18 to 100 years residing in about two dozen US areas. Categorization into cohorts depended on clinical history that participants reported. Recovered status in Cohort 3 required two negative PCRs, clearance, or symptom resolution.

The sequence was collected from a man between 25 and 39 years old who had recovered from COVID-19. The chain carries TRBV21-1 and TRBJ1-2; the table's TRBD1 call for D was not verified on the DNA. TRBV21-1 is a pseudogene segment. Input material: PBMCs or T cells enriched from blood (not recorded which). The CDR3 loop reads CASILPIQGNLYGYTF. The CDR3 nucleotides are TGTGCCAGCATCTTACCAATACAGGGGAATCTCTATGGCTACACCTTC.